The 32 T cell receptor beta chains given below trace back to one sample, sequenced in a study of blood T cell repertoires in COVID-19. The assay was immunoSEQ multiplex PCR, and TCRdb's table has in-frame clones only and misses some. Of roughly 300,000 clones listed, about 87% are singletons. Sequencing used PBMCs or T cells enriched from blood (not recorded which). These receptors were obtained from a woman aged 25 to 39 who had recovered from COVID-19.

Turning to this clone: The same CDR3 also results from other DNA sequences found in this sample. This chain's CDR3 is CASSLGQFYEQYF. CDR3 DNA: TGCGCCAGCAGCTTGGGGCAGTTCTACGAGCAGTACTTC. V usage is TRBV5-1 and J usage is TRBJ2-7, with D uncertain. CDR3 length equals 13 residues. Per germline, CDR1 SGHRS and CDR2 YFSETQ. V was shortened by 0 bases and J by 3 bases, with 7 bases between the two germline ends.

The chain couples TRBV19 to TRBJ1-2; weak D call: TRBD1 (5 bases). This CDR3 is 15 amino acids long. Trimming took 5 bases from V and 4 from J, leaving 17 bases between them. Germline-derived CDR1 and CDR2 are LNHDA and SQIVND (reference sequence). CDR3 region: CASSPPGGIRYGYTF. The CDR3 coding sequence is TGTGCCAGTAGTCCCCCCGGGGGGATCCGCTATGGCTACACCTTC.

This clone occurred once. The chain recombines TRBV29-1 with TRBJ2-1, with a tentative D call TRBD1 (5 bases). Deletions cut 6 bases from V and 1 base from J, with 10 bases between. Germline-derived CDR1 and CDR2 are SQVTM and ANQGSEA. The CDR3 runs 13 residues. Here the CDR3 DNA reads TGCAGCGTCGACAGTCGTTCCTACAATGAGCAGTTCTTC. Translation: CSVDSRSYNEQFF.

This clone is a singleton in its sample. The CDR3 is CASSLVGGLGQAYGYTF. The DNA of the CDR3 is TGTGCCAGCAGCTTAGTCGGTGGTTTGGGGCAGGCCTATGGCTACACCTTC. The genes are TRBV7-2 and TRBJ1-2; possibly TRBD1 for D (5 bases). Between the trimmed V and J ends, which lost 1 base and 4 bases, there was a span of 19 bases. The CDR3 loop spans 17 amino acids. From germline, CDR1 is SGHTA and CDR2 FQGNSA.

This clone was found a few times. The chain uses TRBV27 and TRBJ2-7, with D maybe TRBD2 (6 bases). The CDR3 has 13 amino acids. CDR1 is MNHEY and CDR2 is SMNVEV in the germline V gene (reference sequence). V was cut by 3 bases and J by 3 bases, with 9 bases left in between. CDR3: CASSLMGGYEQYF. CDR3 bases: TGTGCCAGCAGTTTGATGGGGGGCTACGAGCAGTACTTC.

The chain combines TRBV20-1 with TRBJ2-7, with 7 positions matching TRBD2. Per germline, CDR1 DFQATT and CDR2 SNEGSKA (reference sequence). The CDR3 is 14 amino acids. After removal of 3 bases from V and 0 bases from J, the junction contained 5 bases not matched to a gene. The CDR3 reads CSASMVAGSYEQYF. CDR3 in DNA: TGCAGTGCTAGTATGGTAGCGGGCTCCTACGAGCAGTACTTC.

This clone has just one count. This chain connects TRBV11-2 to TRBJ1-3; no reliable D call. V dropped 1 base and J dropped 0 bases, with 16 bases sitting between them. Germline V CDR1 and CDR2: SGHAT, FQNNGV. CDR3 size: 18 residues. The CDR3: CASSLAEPSSYSGNTIYF. The DNA for the CDR3 is TGTGCCAGCAGCTTAGCCGAACCTTCTTCCTACTCTGGAAACACCATATATTTT.

J is TRBJ1-2 and V is TRBV19; 7 positions match TRBD1. V trimming: 7 bases; J trimming: 8 bases; junction bases outside the gene matches: 16. The CDR3 consists of 15 residues. Germline CDR1 is LNHDA and CDR2 is SQIVND (reference sequence). The CDR3 loop is CASTSRSTGTIGYTF. The CDR3 nucleotides read TGTGCCAGTACCTCTCGCTCGACAGGGACGATCGGCTACACCTTC.

V and J are TRBV5-4 and TRBJ2-5; possibly TRBD2 for D (6 bases). Germline V gene lookup returns CDR1 SGHNT and CDR2 YYREEE (reference sequence). The CDR3 loop spans 16 amino acids. Trimming cost V 4 bases and J 5 bases, with 21 bases left between them. CDR3 in amino acids: CASSLPSGSAGETQYF. CDR3 coding DNA: TGTGCCAGCAGCCTCCCATCCGGCTCTGCGGGGGAGACCCAGTACTTC.

There are a few counts of this clone. V usage is TRBV4-3 and J usage is TRBJ2-3; TRBD2 matches at 8 bases. The V segment lost 6 bases and the J segment 4 bases; nucleotides outside the gene matches: 18. Germline values: CDR1 LGHNA, CDR2 YSLEER. The CDR3 covers 18 residues. Here the CDR3 reads CASSLKEGPGGDADTQYF. The DNA for the CDR3 is TGCGCCAGCAGTCTAAAGGAGGGGCCGGGGGGGGACGCAGATACGCAGTATTTT.

This chain connects TRBV6-5 to TRBJ2-7; 7 nucleotides align to TRBD1. The CDR3 length is 15 residues. Germline V gene lookup returns CDR1 MNHEY and CDR2 SVGAGI. Losses at the gene ends were 1 base for V and 2 bases for J; bases not matched to a gene: 5. The CDR3 region is CASSYLGTDTYEQYF. CDR3 nucleotides: TGTGCCAGCAGTTACTTGGGGACAGACACCTACGAGCAGTACTTC.

The chain joins TRBV24-1 to TRBJ2-5; possible D gene TRBD2, 5 bases. The V and J ends lost 4 bases and 2 bases respectively, with 16 bases between them. Germline CDR1 reads KGHDR; CDR2 reads SFDVKD. The CDR3 extends over 16 amino acids. The CDR3 region has the DNA TGTGCCACCAGTGACCCTTACGAGACGGGACAAGAGACCCAGTACTTC. Amino acids: CATSDPYETGQETQYF.

The V call is TRBV5-8, the J call TRBJ1-1; TRBD1 is a possible D gene (6 bases). This CDR3 is 14 amino acids long. Trimming shortened V by 4 bases and J by 0 bases, and 10 bases separated the two germline ends. The V gene's germline CDR1 is SGHTS and CDR2 YDEGEE. The CDR3: CASSNRVMNTEAFF. The DNA of the CDR3 is TGTGCCAGCAGCAACAGGGTGATGAACACTGAAGCTTTCTTT.

Concerning this clone itself: Additional DNA sequences in this sample encode the identical CDR3. DNA for the CDR3: TGTGCCAGTAGTATTGGACAGAACACCGGGGAGCTGTTTTTT. As protein: CASSIGQNTGELFF. This rearrangement joins TRBV19 to TRBJ2-2; weak D call: TRBD1 (5 bases). Trimming took off 3 bases at V and 1 base at J, with 6 bases between the two ends. In germline, CDR1 is LNHDA, CDR2 SQIVND (reference sequence). This CDR3 comprises 14 residues.

The chain has TRBV12-3 or TRBV12-4 and TRBJ2-1; TRBD2 matches 8 bases. The length of the CDR3 is 13 residues. The junction had 3 bases not matched to a gene; V was cut back by 8 bases and J by 3 bases. The CDR3 nucleotides read TGTGCCAGCTCGGGGGGGGGCTACAATGAGCAGTTCTTC. Its protein product is CASSGGGYNEQFF.

The rearrangement links TRBV2 to TRBJ2-2; maybe TRBD1 (7 bases). Germline assignment: CDR1 SNHLY and CDR2 FYNNEI. V was shortened by 7 bases and J by 6 bases, with 18 bases between the two germline ends. The CDR3 is 15 amino acids. CDR3 region: CASKDRTGGAGELFF. The CDR3 DNA is TGTGCCAGCAAAGACAGGACAGGAGGGGCCGGGGAGCTGTTTTTT. The variable domain in full, with the rest retrieved from reference TRBV2 and TRBJ2-2, is EPEVTQTPSHQVTQMGQEVILRCVPISNHLYFYWYRQILGQKVEFLVSFYNNEISEKSEIFDDQFSVERPDGSNFTLKIRSTKLEDSAMYFCASKDRTGGAGELFFGEGSRLTVL.

V gene TRBV6-5 combines with J gene TRBJ1-6, with TRBD1 matching over 9 bases. Germline assignment: CDR1 MNHEY and CDR2 SVGAGI. The length of the CDR3 is 15 residues. The trim removed 7 bases at V and 6 bases at J, leaving 7 bases unmatched. CDR3 in DNA: TGTGCCAGCAAGAAAACAGGGGGCGGTAATTCACCCCTCCACTTT. Protein sequence: CASKKTGGGNSPLHF.

This clone was seen only once. CDR3 sequence: CASSLWPGGGEKLFF. CDR3 nucleotide sequence: TGTGCCAGCAGTTTGTGGCCAGGGGGTGGTGAAAAACTGTTTTTT. The chain recombines TRBV27 with TRBJ1-4, with TRBD1 matching over 7 bases. This CDR3 has 15 amino acids. V dropped 3 bases and J dropped 7; count of bases not matched to a gene: 8. The germline gives CDR1 MNHEY, CDR2 SMNVEV (reference sequence).

This chain connects TRBV7-8 to TRBJ1-6, with 10 nucleotides matching TRBD1. With V trimmed by 5 bases and J by 1 base, 8 bases remained unmatched. The CDR3 runs to 18 residues. The V gene's germline CDR1 is SGHVS and CDR2 FQNEAQ. Here the CDR3 DNA reads TGTGCCAGCAGCAAAACGGTGGGACAGGGGTCCTATAATTCACCCCTCCACTTT. Translated, it gives CASSKTVGQGSYNSPLHF.

The table lists this clone with many counts. The chain has TRBV4-3 and TRBJ2-2, with D possibly TRBD2 on 7 matching bases. Trimming left V 0 bases short and J 7 bases short, with 12 bases between. The CDR3 length is 15 residues. The V gene's germline CDR1 is LGHNA and CDR2 YSLEER. The CDR3 reads CASSQEEGGIGELFF. The CDR3 DNA reads TGCGCCAGCAGCCAAGAAGAGGGGGGGATCGGGGAGCTGTTTTTT.

V and J are TRBV28 and TRBJ1-6, with 8 bases that match TRBD1. The CDR3 length is 16 residues. Germline V CDR1 and CDR2: MDHEN, SYDVKM. Unmatched junction bases numbered 10, after V lost 5 bases and J lost 7 bases. DNA of the CDR3: TGTGCCAGCAGTCTGGCCCCTCAGGGGGCGAATTCACCCCTCCACTTT. This gives the protein CASSLAPQGANSPLHF.

The chain uses TRBV6-1 and TRBJ2-5, with D maybe TRBD1 (6 bases). Looked up from germline, CDR1 is MNHNS and CDR2 is SASEGT. The V gene lost 1 base and the J gene lost 5 bases, with 20 bases spanning the gap. CDR3 size: 17 residues. This CDR3 is CASSEDRVITWGETQYF. In DNA, the CDR3 is TGTGCCAGCAGTGAAGACAGGGTGATTACATGGGGCGAGACCCAGTACTTC.

The V gene is TRBV6-5, the J gene TRBJ1-2; D ambiguous. Trimming left V 5 bases short and J 4 bases short, with 5 bases between. Per the germline V gene, CDR1 is MNHEY and CDR2 is SVGAGI. The CDR3 runs 11 residues. The DNA of the CDR3 is TGTGCCAGCAGTATGGCCTATGGCTACACCTTC. Translation: CASSMAYGYTF.

The chain combines TRBV21-1 with TRBJ1-4; the D call of TRBD1 is as the table states it, not checked on the DNA. TRBV21-1 is reported as a pseudogene. This CDR3 is 15 amino acids long. DNA for the CDR3: TGTGCCAGCAGCAAAGCGCACAGGGGTGGTGAAAAACTGTTTTTT. Encoded protein: CASSKAHRGGEKLFF.

The V call is TRBV2, the J call TRBJ2-7; weak D call: TRBD2 (6 bases). The CDR3 is 17 residues long. Germline V lookup: CDR1 SNHLY, CDR2 FYNNEI. V was cut by 4 bases and J by 5 bases, with 24 bases left in between. The CDR3 here is CASSAAPSDGGGDEQYF. The CDR3 region has the DNA TGTGCCAGCAGTGCAGCACCCTCGGACGGTGGCGGGGACGAGCAGTACTTC.

This chain connects TRBV10-3 to TRBJ2-1, with TRBD2 as a possible D gene (5 bases). V was trimmed by 1 base and J by 9 bases, leaving 7 bases between them. This CDR3 has 12 residues. From germline, CDR1 is ENHRY and CDR2 SYGVKD. CDR3 protein: CAISEWAGEQFF. DNA for the CDR3: TGTGCCATCAGTGAGTGGGCGGGTGAGCAGTTCTTC.

The chain links TRBV4-1 to TRBJ2-7; 9 bases fit TRBD1. V shed 3 bases, J shed 2 bases, and the junction held 5 bases outside the gene matches. The CDR3 spans 15 residues. The germline V gene has CDR1 MGHRA and CDR2 YSYEKL. The CDR3 coding sequence is TGCGCCAGCAGCCATACAGGGGGCAAGACCTACGAGCAGTACTTC. Translated, it gives CASSHTGGKTYEQYF.

Here the CDR3 DNA reads TGTGCCAGCAGTTTAGTCGGGGTTGGGCAGCCCCAGCATTTT. It yields the protein CASSLVGVGQPQHF. This sequence joins TRBV28 and TRBJ1-5, with D hard to call. Germline CDR1 and CDR2: MDHEN and SYDVKM. The CDR3 sequence is 14 residues long. Trimming removed 2 bases at V and 7 bases at J, with 12 bases between.

The chain links TRBV4-1 to TRBJ2-5; D gene ambiguous. This CDR3 is built from 13 residues. Looked up from germline, CDR1 is MGHRA and CDR2 is YSYEKL. The V end lost 4 bases, the J end lost 5 bases, and 11 bases lay between the germline ends. The CDR3 protein is CASSLVLSETQYF. The CDR3 DNA is TGCGCCAGCAGCCTCGTCCTCTCCGAGACCCAGTACTTC.

The genes are TRBV28 and TRBJ1-2; no clear D gene. This CDR3 is 15 amino acids long. V lost 3 bases to trimming and J lost 3 bases, with 14 bases between them. Looked up from germline, CDR1 is MDHEN and CDR2 is SYDVKM. CDR3 in amino acids: CASSLLERVHYGYTF. CDR3 DNA sequence: TGTGCCAGCAGTTTGTTAGAAAGAGTTCACTATGGCTACACCTTC.

V and J are TRBV6-2 or TRBV6-3 and TRBJ2-7; D is unresolved. CDR1 and CDR2 from the germline V gene are MNHEY and SVGEGT. V was shortened by 5 bases and J by 0 bases, with 14 bases between the two germline ends. CDR3 size: 15 residues. The CDR3 loop reads CASSRPGTDSYEQYF. The CDR3 DNA sequence: TGTGCCAGCAGTCGCCCAGGCACCGACTCCTACGAGCAGTACTTC.

V is TRBV19 and J is TRBJ2-5, with 7 nucleotides matching TRBD2. Germline V gives CDR1 LNHDA, CDR2 SQIVND (reference sequence). This CDR3 comprises 14 residues. Trimming at V came to 5 bases and at J to 2 bases, leaving 5 bases not matched to a gene. In nucleotides, the CDR3 is TGTGCCAGTAGTCCCGCGGGGGTTCAAGAGACCCAGTACTTC. Amino acids: CASSPAGVQETQYF.